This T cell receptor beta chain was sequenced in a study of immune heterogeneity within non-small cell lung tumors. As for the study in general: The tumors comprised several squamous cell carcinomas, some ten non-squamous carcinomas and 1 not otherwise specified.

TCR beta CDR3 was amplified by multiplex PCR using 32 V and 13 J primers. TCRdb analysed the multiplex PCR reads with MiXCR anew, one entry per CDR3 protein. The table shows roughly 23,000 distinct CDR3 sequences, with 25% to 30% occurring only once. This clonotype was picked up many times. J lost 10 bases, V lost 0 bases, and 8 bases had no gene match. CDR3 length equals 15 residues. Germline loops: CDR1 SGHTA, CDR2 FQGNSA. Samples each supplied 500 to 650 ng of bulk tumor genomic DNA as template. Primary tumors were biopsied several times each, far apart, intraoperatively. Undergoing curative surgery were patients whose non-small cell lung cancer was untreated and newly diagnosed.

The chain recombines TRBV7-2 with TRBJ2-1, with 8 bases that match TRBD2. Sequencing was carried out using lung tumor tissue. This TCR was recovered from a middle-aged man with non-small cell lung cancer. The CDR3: CASSLAHSTSAEQFF. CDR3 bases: TGTGCCAGCAGCTTAGCGCACTCGACTAGCGCCGAGCAGTTCTTC.